This TCR beta chain was sequenced for a study of T-cell reconstitution after alpha-beta-depleted transplantation in children. This clonotype was recorded at least ten times. A read error may account for a junction end that differs from germline. For TCRbeta, the library was prepared with unique molecular identifiers. TCRdb recomputed calls from the PCR reads with MiXCR, one row per CDR3 protein. The repertoire has about 600,000 distinct CDR3 sequences, roughly 13% of them found once; the top ten carry approximately 2%. The CDR3 is made up of 13 amino acids. The germline gives CDR1 SSHAT, CDR2 FNYEAQ (reference sequence).

The sequence was collected from a male patient between 10 and 17 years old who had a stem cell transplant for acute myeloid leukemia, so the T cells may come from the graft donor. This chain links TRBV7-7 with TRBJ2-1; tentative D call: TRBD2 (6 bases). The specimen was PBMCs, mostly from graft donor cells, collected 360 days after TCRalphabeta/CD19-depleted stem cell transplant. CDR3 sequence: CASSPGGGDEQFF. The CDR3 DNA follows: TGTGCTAGCAGCCCCGGGGGAGGCGATGAGCAGTTCTTC.